These 23 T cell receptor beta chains came from one sample sequenced in a study of T cell clusters in autoimmune cytopenias. TRB amplification used approximately 250 ng of peripheral blood genomic DNA. TRB rearrangements were amplified by touch-down multiplex PCR with mixed TRB-A/B primers. TCRdb reprocessed the multiplex PCR reads and keeps a single row for each CDR3 protein, giving no DNA. Recorded for this sample: under 13,000 distinct CDR3 sequences. This sample also belongs to another study, concerning T cell repertoires in aging, cancer and after chemotherapy.

The material sequenced was peripheral blood. These receptors were obtained from a human donor in good health.

V usage is TRBV20-1 and J usage is TRBJ2-1; the TCRdb D gene call, TRBD1, has no DNA to confirm it. Per the germline V gene, CDR1 is DFQATT and CDR2 is SNEGSKA (reference sequence). The CDR3 length is 15 residues. This CDR3 reads CSALRLPRGDNEQFF.

Judged by frequency, this clonotype is medium-sized. J is TRBJ1-2 and V is TRBV27; TCRdb's D call, TRBD1, is unchecked because there is no DNA. CDR1 and CDR2 from the germline V gene are MNHEY and SMNVEV (reference sequence). The CDR3 runs to 17 residues. The CDR3: CASTPSWRATPEWGYTF.

This clonotype counts as medium-sized by frequency. The J gene is TRBJ2-7, the V gene TRBV29-1. The CDR3 consists of 12 residues. Germline CDR1 and CDR2: SQVTM and ANQGSEA. CDR3 amino acids: CSVGGRTYEQYF.

The chain carries TRBV12-5 and TRBJ1-2; with no DNA, the TCRdb D assignment of TRBD1 cannot be verified. The germline CDR1 and CDR2 sequences are LGHNT and FRNRAP. The CDR3 is made up of 15 amino acids. CDR3 sequence reads: CASGTHPGSYYGYTF.

The chain is built from TRBV18 and TRBJ1-1. Germline assignment: CDR1 KGHSH and CDR2 LQKENI. The CDR3 is made up of 13 amino acids. CDR3 sequence reads: CASSGAQNTEAFF.

Judged by frequency, this clonotype is medium-sized. The gene calls are TRBV5-5 and TRBJ1-1; TCRdb's D call of TRBD1 is untestable without DNA. Per the germline V gene, CDR1 is SGHKS and CDR2 is YYEKEE (reference sequence). The CDR3 is made up of 13 amino acids. CDR3 region: CASSSQGDTEAFF. Combining the CDR3 with reference TRBV5-5 and TRBJ1-1 gives the whole variable domain DAGVTQSPTHLIKTRGQQVTLRCSPISGHKSVSWYQQVLGQGPQFIFQYYEKEERGRGNFPDRFSARQFPNYSSELNVNALLLGDSALYLCASSSQGDTEAFFGQGTRLTVV.

This clonotype is labeled medium-sized based on frequency. The chain recombines TRBV6-5 with TRBJ2-1; TCRdb reports TRBD2, a call that lacks DNA to check it against. CDR3 length: 16 amino acids. From germline, CDR1 is MNHEY and CDR2 SVGAGI. CDR3 amino acids: CASSSLEGRSYNEQFF.

This clonotype is called medium-sized (0.01 to 0.1%) based on its frequency. J is TRBJ2-2 and V is TRBV6-5; TCRdb picks TRBD1, but there is no DNA to check that call. Germline CDR1 is MNHEY and CDR2 is SVGAGI. CDR3 length equals 12 residues. The CDR3 loop is CASSPVSRELFF.

This clonotype is labeled medium-sized based on frequency. V usage is TRBV19 and J usage is TRBJ2-2; TCRdb's D call, TRBD1, is unchecked because there is no DNA. This CDR3 spans 16 amino acids. Germline V gives CDR1 LNHDA, CDR2 SQIVND (reference sequence). CDR3 residues: CASRTGTETNTGELFF.

The rearrangement uses TRBV20-1 and TRBJ2-7. This CDR3 is 14 amino acids long. Germline CDR1 DFQATT, CDR2 SNEGSKA (reference sequence). This CDR3 reads CSARGFGGSYEQYF.

Considering frequency, this clonotype is medium-sized. The gene calls are TRBV7-9 and TRBJ1-2; TCRdb outputs TRBD1, but without DNA this stays unchecked. The CDR3 length is 15 residues. Per germline, CDR1 SEHNR and CDR2 FQNEAQ (reference sequence). The CDR3 region is CASRGGRGSDYGYTF.

The chain recombines TRBV5-1 with TRBJ2-7; with no DNA, the TCRdb D assignment of TRBD1 cannot be verified. The CDR3 length is 15 residues. From germline, CDR1 is SGHRS and CDR2 YFSETQ. This CDR3 reads CASSLAGAGAGEQYF.

The rearrangement links TRBV2 to TRBJ1-1; TCRdb outputs TRBD1, but without DNA this stays unchecked. The CDR3 totals 14 residues. Germline V gene sequence: CDR1 SNHLY, CDR2 FYNNEI. The CDR3 protein is CASTQGARATEAFF.

Measured by frequency, this clonotype is medium-sized. This sequence joins TRBV19 and TRBJ1-2. The CDR3 is 11 residues long. Germline lookup yields CDR1 LNHDA and CDR2 SQIVND (reference sequence). The CDR3 protein is CASSEGWGYTF.

The genes are TRBV5-1 and TRBJ2-5. The length of the CDR3 is 13 residues. Germline lookup yields CDR1 SGHRS and CDR2 YFSETQ. The CDR3 loop reads CASSFRQQETQYF.

The chain couples TRBV6-5 to TRBJ1-5; TCRdb selects TRBD1, and the lack of DNA leaves this call unchecked. CDR3 size: 15 residues. Germline V CDR1 and CDR2: MNHEY, SVGAGI. The CDR3 protein is CASRPRDLGNQPQHF.

This clonotype ranks as medium-sized (0.01 to 0.1%) in terms of frequency. The CDR3 protein is CASSYGTWNSPLHF. The V call is TRBV6-6, the J call TRBJ1-6; as DNA is missing, the TRBD1 call by TCRdb cannot be tested. This CDR3 is 14 amino acids long. Looked up from germline, CDR1 is MNHNY and CDR2 is SVGAGI (reference sequence).

CDR3 region: CASSLLQGAQPQHF. The chain recombines TRBV28 with TRBJ1-5; without DNA, the TCRdb call of TRBD1 cannot be checked. Per germline, CDR1 MDHEN and CDR2 SYDVKM. The CDR3 is 14 amino acids.

This clonotype counts as medium-sized (0.01 to 0.1%) by frequency. The chain recombines TRBV11-1 with TRBJ1-2. The CDR3 contains 13 residues. Germline values: CDR1 SGHAT, CDR2 FQDESV (reference sequence). The CDR3 spells CASSQYQHYGYTF.

CDR3 amino acids: CASATGGKQAKNIQYF. This chain joins TRBV27 and TRBJ2-4; with no DNA, the TCRdb D assignment of TRBD1 cannot be verified. Germline values: CDR1 MNHEY, CDR2 SMNVEV (reference sequence). The CDR3 is 16 residues long.

The chain couples TRBV21-1 to TRBJ1-6; TCRdb indicates TRBD1, and absent DNA this call remains unverified. TRBV21-1 is termed a pseudogene. The CDR3 totals 14 residues. The CDR3 protein is CASRGPSYNSPLHF.

The rearrangement uses TRBV12-3 or TRBV12-4 and TRBJ2-4; the TCRdb call, TRBD2, lacks DNA for checking. The CDR3 has 13 residues. CDR3 amino acids: CASSFRAENIQYF.

The rearrangement links TRBV4-2 to TRBJ2-7; the D call of TRBD1 rests on TCRdb alone, since no DNA is present to check it. The CDR3 extends over 15 amino acids. CDR1 and CDR2 (germline): LGHNA, YNFKEQ. CDR3 sequence reads: CASSQAGDLRNEQYF.